The clone carrying this T cell receptor (beta chain) was detected many times. This entry comes from a study of early T cells in non-severe SARS-CoV-2 infection. Turning to the study itself: Chains were unpaired, as sequencing was done on bulk RNA from unsorted whole blood.

Unique molecular identifiers were affixed to single, distinct cDNA molecules. MiXCR, applied by TCRdb to the 5' RACE reads, yields one record per CDR3 protein. Of 65,000 to 75,000 distinct CDR3 sequences listed, less than 15% are singletons. The CDR3 is made up of 17 amino acids. Germline loops: CDR1 MNHNS, CDR2 SASEGT. Trimming stripped 9 bases from V and 0 bases from J, with 21 bases between. Material: whole blood. This TCR derives from an adult who was a healthcare worker with PCR-confirmed SARS-CoV-2 infection or an uninfected control (not recorded which). The rearrangement joins TRBV6-1 to TRBJ1-3, with a tentative D call TRBD1 (5 bases). CDR3 in amino acids: CASTMGFGGSSGNTIYF. As DNA, the CDR3 is TGTGCCAGTACGATGGGATTCGGGGGAAGCTCTGGAAACACCATATATTTT.